The 15 T cell receptor beta chains in this list originate from one sample, sequenced in a study of blood T cell repertoires in COVID-19. Only in-frame clones appear in the TCRdb table, and some are missing; sequencing was by immunoSEQ multiplex PCR. The sample carries 150,000 to 200,000 clones, more than 85% recorded once. The sequencing input was peripheral blood. All receptors come from a man younger than 35 with acute or convalescent COVID-19.

V and J are TRBV2 and TRBJ1-1; D not certain. Trimming cost V 3 bases and J 7 bases, with 6 bases left between them. The CDR3 length is 11 residues. Germline V gene sequence: CDR1 SNHLY, CDR2 FYNNEI. In DNA form, the CDR3 reads TGTGCCAGCAGTGACAGATATGAAGCTTTCTTT. Its translation: CASSDRYEAFF.

This clone was detected once. This chain uses TRBV6-1 with TRBJ1-2; 8 nucleotides align to TRBD1. Germline values: CDR1 MNHNS, CDR2 SASEGT. Losses at the gene ends were 2 bases for V and 6 bases for J; bases not matched to a gene: 5. CDR3 length: 14 amino acids. CDR3 sequence: CASSEQGASHGYTF. CDR3 nucleotide sequence: TGTGCCAGCAGTGAACAGGGGGCGTCACATGGCTACACCTTC.

This clone was recorded many times. V usage is TRBV30 and J usage is TRBJ1-2; maybe TRBD1 (5 bases). The V gene's germline CDR1 is GTSNPN and CDR2 SVGIG (reference sequence). Trimming cost V 5 bases and J 5 bases, with 18 bases left between them. The CDR3 has 14 amino acids. The CDR3 nucleotides read TGTGCCTGGGAGAGGGGTACCGGGGGGTATGGCTACACCTTC. This codes for CAWERGTGGYGYTF.

The V and J genes are TRBV2 and TRBJ1-1; 9 nucleotides line up with TRBD1. Trimming removed 6 bases from V and 4 bases from J; junction bases left unmatched: 6. CDR1 is SNHLY and CDR2 is FYNNEI in the germline V gene. CDR3 length: 14 residues. The CDR3 loop reads CASSQQGAGTEAFF. The CDR3 nucleotides read TGTGCCAGCAGCCAACAGGGGGCCGGCACTGAAGCTTTCTTT.

This rearrangement joins TRBV4-1 to TRBJ2-6; no firm D call. Germline assignment: CDR1 MGHRA and CDR2 YSYEKL. This CDR3 comprises 14 residues. V was shortened by 4 bases and J by 1 base, with 5 bases between the two germline ends. The DNA of the CDR3 is TGCGCCAGCAGCCTACAATCTGGGGCCAACGTCCTGACTTTC. Encoded protein: CASSLQSGANVLTF.

The J gene is TRBJ1-6, the V gene TRBV7-9; the match to TRBD1 covers 8 bases. Germline CDR1 is SEHNR and CDR2 is FQNEAQ (reference sequence). The trim removed 0 bases at V and 7 bases at J, leaving 5 bases unmatched. The CDR3 has 16 residues. The CDR3 sequence is CASSLAITGGNSPLHF. DNA for the CDR3: TGTGCCAGCAGCTTAGCAATAACAGGGGGGAATTCACCCCTCCACTTT. The variable domain in full, with the rest retrieved from reference TRBV7-9 and TRBJ1-6, is DTGVSQNPRHKITKRGQNVTFRCDPISEHNRLYWYRQTLGQGPEFLTYFQNEAQLEKSRLLSDRFSAERPKGSFSTLEIQRTEQGDSAMYLCASSLAITGGNSPLHFGNGTRLTVT.

The V call is TRBV30, the J call TRBJ1-6; TRBD1 matches at 7 bases. The CDR3 runs 14 residues. CDR1 GTSNPN and CDR2 SVGIG come from the germline V gene (reference sequence). The V segment lost 3 bases and the J segment 9 bases; nucleotides outside the gene matches: 8. The CDR3 bases are TGTGCCTGGAGCTCCGGGACAGCAACTTCACCCCTCCACTTT. This encodes CAWSSGTATSPLHF.

This chain uses TRBV27 with TRBJ2-1; 9 positions match TRBD2. The trim removed 7 bases at V and 4 bases at J, leaving 8 bases unmatched. The CDR3 sequence is 15 residues long. The germline gives CDR1 MNHEY, CDR2 SMNVEV (reference sequence). In DNA form, the CDR3 reads TGTGCCAGCAACCTAGCGGGGCCAACTTACAATGAGCAGTTCTTC. This sequence encodes CASNLAGPTYNEQFF.

The chain uses TRBV19 and TRBJ1-3; D is undetermined. The germline V and J ends were trimmed by 1 base and 3 bases, with 13 bases remaining between them. CDR3 length: 16 amino acids. Per germline, CDR1 LNHDA and CDR2 SQIVND (reference sequence). CDR3 region: CASSIGPTHNGNTIYF. CDR3 nucleotide sequence: TGTGCCAGTAGTATAGGACCGACTCATAATGGAAACACCATATATTTT.

This chain uses TRBV18 with TRBJ1-5, with unresolved D. The V and J ends lost 5 bases and 7 bases respectively, with 12 bases between them. Germline V gene data show CDR1 as KGHSH and CDR2 as LQKENI. The CDR3 spans 13 residues. The CDR3 DNA reads TGTGCCAGCTCAGAGCGGATGGACCAGCCCCAGCATTTT. Translated: CASSERMDQPQHF.

The chain uses TRBV5-6 and TRBJ2-2; TRBD2 matches 7 bases. J was trimmed by 5 bases and V by 0 bases; bases with no gene match: 10. This CDR3 region has 17 residues. Germline CDR1 is SGHDT and CDR2 is YYEEEE. CDR3 nucleotide sequence: TGTGCCAGCAGCTTGGTAGTCCGGACTAGGGTTACCGGGGAGCTGTTTTTT. Protein sequence: CASSLVVRTRVTGELFF.

The rearrangement uses TRBV24-1 and TRBJ2-7; D gene unclear. V was shortened by 3 bases and J by 2 bases, with 4 bases between the two germline ends. Germline V gene lookup returns CDR1 KGHDR and CDR2 SFDVKD. The CDR3 length is 12 residues. The chain's CDR3 is CATSDDTYEQYF. The CDR3, as DNA: TGTGCCACCAGTGATGACACCTACGAGCAGTACTTC.

CDR3 DNA: TGTGCCAGCTCACGGCTAGCGGGGGGGAGCTCCTACAATGAGCAGTTCTTC. As protein: CASSRLAGGSSYNEQFF. V and J are TRBV18 and TRBJ2-1; 12 bases map to TRBD2. V lost 4 bases to trimming and J lost 0 bases; unmatched junction nucleotides: 4. From germline, CDR1 is KGHSH and CDR2 LQKENI. The CDR3 sequence is 17 residues long.

The chain couples TRBV19 to TRBJ2-1; a possible D gene is TRBD1 (6 bases). The germline V and J ends were trimmed by 3 bases and 10 bases, with 22 bases remaining between them. The CDR3 runs 16 residues. Germline V gene lookup returns CDR1 LNHDA and CDR2 SQIVND (reference sequence). For the CDR3, the DNA is TGTGCCAGTAGTATTCGGACAGTTAATGTGGCTTTGGAGCAGTTCTTC. Translated, it gives CASSIRTVNVALEQFF. Full variable domain (outside the CDR3, taken from reference TRBV19 and TRBJ2-1): DGGITQSPKYLFRKEGQNVTLSCEQNLNHDAMYWYRQDPGQGLRLIYYSQIVNDFQKGDIAEGYSVSREKKESFPLTVTSAQKNPTAFYLCASSIRTVNVALEQFFGPGTRLTVL.

The V and J genes are TRBV2 and TRBJ2-2; 7 bases map to TRBD1. CDR3 length: 12 amino acids. V dropped 6 bases and J dropped 6; count of bases not matched to a gene: 1. Per germline, CDR1 SNHLY and CDR2 FYNNEI. The CDR3 DNA is TGTGCCAGCAGGGGGACAGCCGGGGAGCTGTTTTTT. This gives the protein CASRGTAGELFF.